The source of this TCR beta chain is a study of T cells expressing NK-cell markers. The overall study: The TCR beta repertoires originated in sorted CD3+CD56+NKG2C+, CD3+CD56+NKG2C- and CD3+CD56-NKG2C+ T cells. With respect to HCMV, most of the eight sequenced donors were seropositive, and one was seronegative.

TCRdb reanalyzed the 5' RACE reads, giving one entry per CDR3 protein sequence and no DNA. Here the sample table reports 140,000 or so distinct CDR3 sequences. Study conclusions and caveats: The share of CD8+ T cells held by dominant NKG2C+ clonotypes was roughly 1.0-8% in about six donors.

CDR3 length equals 15 residues. Looked up from germline, CDR1 is SGHNT and CDR2 is YYREEE (reference sequence). In regard to this clonotype: Its antigen is not identified.

The rearrangement links TRBV5-4 to TRBJ2-1. The origin of this receptor is a man between 18 and 35 years old in good health. Sequenced material: blood T cells: a sorted CD56 or NKG2C T cell subset, CD4+ or CD8+ T cells, or bulk PBMC T cells (not recorded which). CDR3 sequence: CASSRWTSGYNEQFF.